Below, 21 T cell receptor beta chains from the same sample are listed, as sequenced in a study of regulatory and conventional T cells in RAG deficiency. Sequenced by immunoSEQ multiplex PCR; TCRdb stores in-frame clones only, minus some. This table has approximately 28,000 clones, around 96% appearing once. Conventional CD4+ T cells were sorted from blood as CD25-low CD127-high cells. These sequences were also reported in another study, on regulatory T cells. According to that study: Primers: 52 TRBV forward and 13 TRBJ reverse.

The source material was CD25- CD4+ T cells sorted from blood. The receptors were sampled from a human donor in good health.

The rearrangement links TRBV11-2 to TRBJ2-1; TRBD1 aligns across 9 bases. This CDR3 region has 14 residues. Trimming removed 3 bases from V and 8 bases from J; junction bases left unmatched: 5. The V gene's germline CDR1 is SGHAT and CDR2 FQNNGV. CDR3 loop: CASSFKQGAHEQFF. CDR3 DNA sequence: TGTGCCAGCAGCTTCAAACAGGGGGCGCATGAGCAGTTCTTC.

The chain combines TRBV5-4 with TRBJ2-5; D unclear. The CDR3 is 13 residues long. Trimming left V 3 bases short and J 7 bases short, with 13 bases between. Germline CDR1 is SGHNT and CDR2 is YYREEE (reference sequence). CDR3 DNA: TGTGCCAGCAGCTCACCCCCGCCGGGGACCCAGTACTTC. Amino acids: CASSSPPPGTQYF.

This clone has only one observation. V and J are TRBV4-1 and TRBJ2-5, with 11 nucleotides matching TRBD1. The V gene end was trimmed by 2 bases and the J gene end by 4 bases; junction bases not matched to a gene: 3. The CDR3 consists of 15 residues. Germline V gene sequence: CDR1 MGHRA, CDR2 YSYEKL. Here the CDR3 reads CASSQPGQGGETQYF. CDR3 bases: TGCGCCAGCAGCCAACCGGGACAGGGGGGAGAGACCCAGTACTTC.

The rearrangement uses TRBV5-1 and TRBJ1-4, with 11 positions matching TRBD1. The CDR3 loop spans 15 amino acids. Germline lookup yields CDR1 SGHRS and CDR2 YFSETQ. J was trimmed by 6 bases and V by 9 bases; bases with no gene match: 10. CDR3 in DNA: TGCGCCACAAGGGACAGGGGGTTGCCCGATGAAAAACTGTTTTTT. As protein: CATRDRGLPDEKLFF.

The J gene is TRBJ1-5, the V gene TRBV28; a weak D match, TRBD1 (5 bases). Trimming left V 2 bases short and J 4 bases short, with 12 bases between. CDR1 MDHEN and CDR2 SYDVKM come from the germline V gene. CDR3 length: 15 amino acids. This CDR3 reads CASSLVQGGNQPQHF. The CDR3, as DNA: TGTGCCAGCAGTTTAGTGCAGGGAGGAAATCAGCCCCAGCATTTT. The full variable domain, with the rest looked up from reference TRBV28 and TRBJ1-5, is DVKVTQSSRYLVKRTGEKVFLECVQDMDHENMFWYRQDPGLGLRLIYFSYDVKMKEKGDIPEGYSVSREKKERFSLILESASTNQTSMYLCASSLVQGGNQPQHFGDGTRLSIL.

The rearrangement uses TRBV5-5 and TRBJ2-5; D ambiguous. The J call may be incorrect, as the DNA end agrees better with TRBJ2-7. The CDR3 spans 15 residues. In germline, CDR1 is SGHKS, CDR2 YYEKEE (reference sequence). CDR3 sequence reads: CASSLGFSRNYEQYF. The CDR3 nucleotides read TGTGCCAGCAGCTTGGGGTTCTCCCGGAACTACGAGCAGTACTTC.

The gene calls are TRBV6-6 and TRBJ2-3, with 9 bases that match TRBD2. The V gene's germline CDR1 is MNHNY and CDR2 SVGAGI (reference sequence). CDR3 length equals 16 residues. After removal of 4 bases from V and 2 bases from J, the junction contained 7 bases not matched to a gene. The chain's CDR3 is CASSSQRGALTDTQYF. The CDR3 nucleotides read TGTGCCAGCAGTTCGCAGCGGGGGGCTCTCACAGATACGCAGTATTTT.

The rearrangement joins TRBV25-1 to TRBJ2-3, with 9 positions matching TRBD2. V was pared by 6 bases and J by 4 bases, with 11 bases of the junction left unmatched. Germline CDR1 reads MGHDK; CDR2 reads SYGVNS. This CDR3 has 16 amino acids. The DNA of the CDR3 is TGTGCCAGCAGCAGACGAACCGCGGGGGGGCCAGATACGCAGTATTTT. Translating gives CASSRRTAGGPDTQYF.

The chain couples TRBV6-4 to TRBJ2-2, with 12 bases matching TRBD2. The CDR3 has 17 residues. Germline CDR1 MRHNA, CDR2 SNTAGT. The junction had 9 bases not matched to a gene; V was cut back by 6 bases and J by 4 bases. The chain's CDR3 is CASSWTSGASSTGELFF. In nucleotides, the CDR3 is TGTGCCAGCAGCTGGACTAGCGGGGCCTCGAGCACCGGGGAGCTGTTTTTT.

V gene TRBV27 combines with J gene TRBJ1-1; D may be TRBD1 (6 bases). The CDR3 is 17 residues long. CDR1 is MNHEY, CDR2 SMNVEV, per germline (reference sequence). V was clipped by 4 bases and J by 2 bases, with 20 bases between them. CDR3 in amino acids: CASSSPRQAKGNTEAFF. DNA for the CDR3: TGTGCCAGCAGTTCCCCGAGACAGGCCAAGGGTAACACTGAAGCTTTCTTT.

This sequence joins TRBV5-1 and TRBJ1-4; a possible D gene is TRBD1 (6 bases). Germline lookup yields CDR1 SGHRS and CDR2 YFSETQ. This CDR3 region has 15 residues. Between the trimmed V and J ends, which lost 0 bases and 0 bases, there was a span of 6 bases. The CDR3 here is CASSLAGATNEKLFF. In nucleotides, the CDR3 is TGCGCCAGCAGCTTGGCAGGGGCAACTAATGAAAAACTGTTTTTT.

The CDR3 bases are TGCGCCAGCGGCGACAGGAGCACAGATACGCAGTATTTT. Its translation is CASGDRSTDTQYF. The chain is built from TRBV5-1 and TRBJ2-3; a possible D gene is TRBD1 (6 bases). In germline, CDR1 is SGHRS, CDR2 YFSETQ. The germline V and J ends were trimmed by 7 bases and 0 bases, with 9 bases remaining between them. There are 13 residues in the CDR3.

The chain couples TRBV28 to TRBJ1-4; unclear D gene. The CDR3 loop spans 14 amino acids. Trimming left V 8 bases short and J 0 bases short, with 10 bases between. Germline CDR1 and CDR2: MDHEN and SYDVKM. CDR3 loop: CASHNTPTNEKLFF. Written as DNA, the CDR3 is TGTGCCAGCCATAACACCCCAACTAATGAAAAACTGTTTTTT.

The V and J genes are TRBV5-1 and TRBJ2-7; D perhaps matches TRBD1 (6 bases). V gave up 3 bases and J gave up 1 base, with 11 bases separating them. Germline V lookup: CDR1 SGHRS, CDR2 YFSETQ. CDR3 length: 14 residues. The CDR3 spells CASSSDTGSYEQYF. The CDR3 DNA is TGCGCCAGCAGCTCCGACACAGGGTCCTACGAGCAGTACTTC.

The chain couples TRBV11-2 to TRBJ1-6; 9 nucleotides line up with TRBD1. V was clipped by 4 bases and J by 7 bases; unmatched bases: 5. There are 15 residues in the CDR3. CDR1 SGHAT and CDR2 FQNNGV come from the germline V gene. CDR3 loop: CASSSRTGVNSPLHF. The CDR3 DNA is TGTGCCAGCAGCTCAAGGACAGGGGTAAATTCACCCCTCCACTTT.

V is TRBV21-1 and J is TRBJ2-3; TRBD1, as called in the table, went unchecked against the DNA. TRBV21-1 is annotated as a pseudogene. The CDR3 covers 17 residues. The CDR3 loop is CASSKGLGQGCTDTQYF. The CDR3 DNA sequence: TGTGCCAGCAGCAAAGGTCTCGGGCAGGGCTGCACAGATACGCAGTATTTT.

This chain uses TRBV7-2 with TRBJ2-3, with TRBD2 matching 8 bases. The CDR3 runs to 15 residues. Germline lookup yields CDR1 SGHTA and CDR2 FQGNSA. The trim removed 6 bases at V and 3 bases at J, leaving 8 bases unmatched. CDR3 protein: CASRTRGGRTDTQYF. The CDR3 DNA sequence: TGTGCCAGCAGAACCCGCGGGGGGCGAACAGATACGCAGTATTTT.

The chain links TRBV6-4 to TRBJ2-3; TRBD2 might be the D (6 bases). Germline assignment: CDR1 MRHNA and CDR2 SNTAGT. The germline V and J ends were trimmed by 4 bases and 0 bases, with 8 bases remaining between them. This CDR3 is built from 14 residues. The CDR3 sequence: CASSAGTSTDTQYF. The CDR3, as DNA: TGTGCCAGCAGTGCGGGGACTAGCACAGATACGCAGTATTTT.

This chain links TRBV6-4 with TRBJ2-7; TRBD1 aligns across 12 bases. This CDR3 has 15 amino acids. The trim removed 2 bases at V and 2 bases at J, leaving 1 base unmatched. Germline V gives CDR1 MRHNA, CDR2 SNTAGT. This CDR3 reads CASSDGTGGTYEQYF. The CDR3 coding sequence is TGTGCCAGCAGTGACGGGACAGGGGGCACCTACGAGCAGTACTTC.

V is TRBV28 and J is TRBJ2-3; 11 bases map to TRBD1. CDR1 and CDR2 from the germline V gene are MDHEN and SYDVKM. J lost 6 bases, V lost 6 bases, and 8 bases had no gene match. This CDR3 contains 15 residues. The DNA for the CDR3 is TGTGCCAGCAGCGCTCCGGGACAGGGGGTGGATACGCAGTATTTT. It codes for CASSAPGQGVDTQYF. The variable domain in full, completed from reference TRBV28 and TRBJ2-3, reads DVKVTQSSRYLVKRTGEKVFLECVQDMDHENMFWYRQDPGLGLRLIYFSYDVKMKEKGDIPEGYSVSREKKERFSLILESASTNQTSMYLCASSAPGQGVDTQYFGPGTRLTVL.

The V and J genes are TRBV6-5 and TRBJ1-1; 7 nucleotides line up with TRBD1. Germline CDR1 is MNHEY and CDR2 is SVGAGI. J gave up 0 bases and V 6 bases, and 7 bases lay outside the gene matches. CDR3 length: 15 amino acids. The CDR3 is CASSPGQILNTEAFF. The CDR3 bases are TGTGCCAGCAGCCCGGGACAGATATTGAACACTGAAGCTTTCTTT.